The clone carrying this T cell receptor (beta chain) has only a few counts. These data belong to a study of regulatory T cells in long-lasting Graves disease. Study overall: Prior antithyroid drug treatment in newly diagnosed Graves' patients lasted under 3 months.

Per the germline V gene, CDR1 is MNHNS and CDR2 is SASEGT. V was trimmed by 3 bases and J by 10 bases, leaving 15 bases between them. This CDR3 spans 14 amino acids. Arm-PCR of CDR3 regions and iRepertoire HTBI primers were the basis on which TCR beta libraries were built. Original analysis: About 62 TRBV and around 15 TRBJ segments were identified across samples. TCRdb called the multiplex PCR reads again in MiXCR, with one record for every CDR3 protein. TCRdb's processing, not the authors', yielded these V and J calls. The table has around 360,000 distinct CDR3 sequences, roughly 16% seen once; the top ten hold 20% to 25%. Time point here: newly diagnosed GD, antithyroid drugs for less than 3 months. Preparation of the TCR library used RNA extracted from PBMCs. The same sample was also used in a study of T cells in Graves' hyperthyroidism and ophthalmopathy. From that study: Absence of ophthalmopathy progression within 18 months defined stable Graves' hyperthyroidism. Exclusion criteria comprised uncontrolled infection, other autoimmune disease, pregnancy or lactation.

V is TRBV6-1 and J is TRBJ1-4; D gene uncertain. This TCR was sampled from a woman under 30 with Graves disease. Specimen: peripheral blood mononuclear cells (PBMCs), collected at new diagnosis, from a patient treated with antithyroid drugs. The DNA of the CDR3 is TGTGCCAGCAGTGAGATTTATCAGGCGGGAAAACTGTTTTTT. Translating gives CASSEIYQAGKLFF.